These T cell receptor beta chains were read from a single sample in a study of tumor-infiltrating lymphocytes in primary liver carcinoma. TCRdb reprocessed the multiplex PCR reads via MiXCR and lists one record per CDR3 protein. This sample has 65,000 to 90,000 distinct CDR3 sequences; about three quarters occur once, and the top ten carry 15% to 20%. Sequences were obtained from liver tumor tissue from sampling region 1. The receptors derive from a man aged 35-49 years with primary liver carcinoma and hepatitis B virus infection. The CDR3 runs from the conserved cysteine through the conserved F or W. A D gene is named only where the DNA matches it firmly. The listing skips clone size in some rows; elsewhere it reads once, few, many or a size class.

J: TRBJ2-7
D: -
V: TRBV30
size: many
DNA: TGTGCCTGGAGTGTAGGACAGACCCACGAGCAGTACTTC
CDR3: CAWSVGQTHEQYF

J: TRBJ2-7
D: -
V: TRBV11-2
size: -
DNA: TGTGCCAGCAGCTCTGCAAGGGGCCGGATGTACGAGCAGTACTTC
CDR3: CASSSARGRMYEQYF

J: TRBJ2-1
D: TRBD1
V: TRBV5-6
size: -
DNA: TGTGCCAGCAGCTCACGGGACAGCCCCAGCTTCCACAATGAGCAGTTCTTC
CDR3: CASSSRDSPSFHNEQFF

J: TRBJ2-3
D: TRBD1
V: TRBV6-5
size: -
DNA: TGTGCTAGCATAGCCGGGACAGGCAATTACGATACGCAGTATTTT
CDR3: CASIAGTGNYDTQYF

J: TRBJ2-7
D: TRBD1
V: TRBV5-1
size: many
DNA: TGCGCCAGCAACCGGGACAGAGCCTACGAGCAGTACTTC
CDR3: CASNRDRAYEQYF

J: TRBJ2-1
D: TRBD2
V: TRBV11-1
size: -
DNA: TGTGACAGCAGCCTGGGACTAGCGGGAAGAGTCGACAATGAGCAGTTCTTC
CDR3: CDSSLGLAGRVDNEQFF

J: TRBJ2-7
D: TRBD1
V: TRBV18
size: once
DNA: TGTGCCAGCTCACCACAACACAAGACAGGGTCCAGGGGCTACGAGCAGTACTTC
CDR3: CASSPQHKTGSRGYEQYF

J: TRBJ2-5
D: TRBD2
V: TRBV6-1
size: -
DNA: TGTGCTAACAGTGTGGGTCCTCGGGAGGCCTGGGAGACCCAGTACTTC
CDR3: CANSVGPREAWETQYF

J: TRBJ2-7
D: -
V: TRBV7-8
size: many
DNA: TGTGCCAGCAGCTTAGTCCGGGGCGAGCAGTACTTC
CDR3: CASSLVRGEQYF

J: TRBJ2-2
D: -
V: TRBV11-2
size: -
DNA: TGTGCCAGCAGCTTTGATCGGCACAGGGTCGGCACCAGGGAGCCGTTTTTT
CDR3: CASSFDRHRVGTREPFF

J: TRBJ2-1
D: -
V: TRBV5-4
size: -
DNA: TGTACCAGCAGCCCCGAAGCGGTAACAAGCTCCTACAATGAGCAGTTCTTC
CDR3: CTSSPEAVTSSYNEQFF

J: TRBJ1-3
D: -
V: TRBV11-2
size: -
DNA: TGTGCCAGCAACTCATCGACAGGAGGAAACACCATATATTTT
CDR3: CASNSSTGGNTIYF

J: TRBJ2-7
D: -
V: TRBV12-3/TRBV12-4
size: -
DNA: TGTGCCAGCCGCCCTACGTGTGTAACATGCGAGCAGTACTTC
CDR3: CASRPTCVTCEQYF

J: TRBJ2-7
D: -
V: TRBV29-1
size: -
DNA: TGCAACGTTGCCCAAGGTAGGGGCTACGAGCAGTATTTC
CDR3: CNVAQGRGYEQYF

J: TRBJ1-2
D: TRBD1
V: TRBV4-1
size: many
DNA: TGCGCCAGCAGCCAAGCCACAGGGGGGGTTTATGGCTACACCTTC
CDR3: CASSQATGGVYGYTF

J: TRBJ2-2
D: -
V: TRBV11-2
size: -
DNA: -
CDR3: CANSLVGRGTGELFF

J: TRBJ1-5
D: -
V: TRBV4-1
size: -
DNA: TGCGCCAGCAGCCAGGGGTATAGCGATCAGTCCCAGCATTTT
CDR3: CASSQGYSDQSQHF

J: TRBJ2-1
D: TRBD1
V: TRBV11-2
size: once
DNA: TGTGCCAGCGGGTCGGACAGGTCCTACAATGGGCAGTTCTTC
CDR3: CASGSDRSYNGQFF

J: TRBJ2-1
D: -
V: TRBV7-8
size: many
DNA: TGTGCCAGCGCATCCCAAGCGCTGAGCTCCTACAATGAGCAGTTCTTC
CDR3: CASASQALSSYNEQFF

J: TRBJ2-5
D: -
V: TRBV4-1
size: -
DNA: TGCACCAGCATCCAAGGTAGAGCGGGCCAAGAGACCCAGTACTTC
CDR3: CTSIQGRAGQETQYF

J: TRBJ1-1
D: -
V: TRBV12-3/TRBV12-4
size: -
DNA: TGTGCCATCAGTAAAGCGGACAGTTTTAACACTGATGCTTTCTTT
CDR3: CAISKADSFNTDAFF

J: TRBJ1-2
D: -
V: TRBV5-1
size: few
DNA: TGCGCCAGCAGCTTGGACCCTGGGACTTTGAGGAGGGCTCACTATGGCTACACCTTC
CDR3: CASSLDPGTLRRAHYGYTF

J: TRBJ2-2
D: -
V: TRBV10-2
size: many
DNA: TGCGCCAGCCGCCGGGACACCAACACCGGGGAGCTGTTTTTT
CDR3: CASRRDTNTGELFF

J: TRBJ2-2
D: TRBD1
V: TRBV10-3
size: -
DNA: TGTACCATTAGGGACAGGGCAGGACTCAGCGGGGAACTGTTTTTT
CDR3: CTIRDRAGLSGELFF

J: TRBJ1-4
D: -
V: TRBV20-1
size: -
DNA: TGCAGTGCCGCAAGCGGCAGGGTGGCTGAAAAACTGTTTTTT
CDR3: CSAASGRVAEKLFF

J: TRBJ2-2
D: -
V: TRBV29-1
size: -
DNA: TGCAGCGTTGACCAACAGGTCACCGGGGAGCTGTTTTTT
CDR3: CSVDQQVTGELFF